Given below is one TCR beta chain in context. Its antigen is unidentified. These data come from a study of CD8+ T cells in alopecia areata. Study overall: Patients received oral tofacitinib, 5 to 10 mg twice daily, for moderate-to-severe alopecia areata.

Following RNA extraction, reverse transcription yielded cDNA that acted as the sequencing template. Method: immunoSEQ multiplex PCR; TCRdb's copy keeps in-frame clones and lacks some. Of around 100,000 clones listed, less than 70% are singletons. Study-level results: Having one nonresponder leaves uncertain how baseline CD8+ expansion relates to response.

Noted treatment: oral pan-JAK inhibitor, 5-10 mg twice daily. The CDR3 consists of 15 residues. Trimming took 3 bases from V and 7 from J, leaving 15 bases between them. Germline V lookup: CDR1 LNHNV, CDR2 YYDKDF (reference sequence). The receptor was derived from a human donor with alopecia areata. The rearrangement joins TRBV15 to TRBJ2-2, with D perhaps TRBD1 (6 bases). Sequenced material: CD4+ T cells sorted from blood, taken at week 24, from a patient treated with tofacitinib. CDR3 DNA: TGTGCCACCAGCAGTGCCACAGGGATGATCGGGGAGCTGTTTTTT. Translation gives CATSSATGMIGELFF. The whole variable domain, remainder taken from reference TRBV15 and TRBJ2-2, is DAMVIQNPRYQVTQFGKPVTLSCSQTLNHNVMYWYQQKSSQAPKLLFHYYDKDFNNEADTPDNFQSRRPNTSFCFLDIRSPGLGDTAMYLCATSSATGMIGELFFGEGSRLTVL.